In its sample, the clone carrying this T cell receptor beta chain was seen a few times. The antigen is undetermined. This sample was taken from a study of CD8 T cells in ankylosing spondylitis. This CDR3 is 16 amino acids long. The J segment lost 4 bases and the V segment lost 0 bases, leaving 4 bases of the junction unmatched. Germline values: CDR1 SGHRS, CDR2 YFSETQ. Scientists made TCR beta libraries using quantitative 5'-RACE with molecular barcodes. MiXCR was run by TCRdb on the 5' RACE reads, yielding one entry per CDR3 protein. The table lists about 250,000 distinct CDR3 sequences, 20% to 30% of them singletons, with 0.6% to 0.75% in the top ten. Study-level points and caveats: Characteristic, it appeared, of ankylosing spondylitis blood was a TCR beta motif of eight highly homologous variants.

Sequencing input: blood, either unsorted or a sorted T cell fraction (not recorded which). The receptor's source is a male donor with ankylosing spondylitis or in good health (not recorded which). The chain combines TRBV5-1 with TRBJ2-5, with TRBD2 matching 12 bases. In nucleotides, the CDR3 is TGCGCCAGCAGCTTGGAGCTAGCGGGGGGGCGAGAGACCCAGTACTTC. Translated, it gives CASSLELAGGRETQYF. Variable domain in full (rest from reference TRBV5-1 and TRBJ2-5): KAGVTQTPRYLIKTRGQQVTLSCSPISGHRSVSWYQQTPGQGLQFLFEYFSETQRNKGNFPGRFSGRQFSNSRSEMNVSTLELGDSALYLCASSLELAGGRETQYFGPGTRLLVL.